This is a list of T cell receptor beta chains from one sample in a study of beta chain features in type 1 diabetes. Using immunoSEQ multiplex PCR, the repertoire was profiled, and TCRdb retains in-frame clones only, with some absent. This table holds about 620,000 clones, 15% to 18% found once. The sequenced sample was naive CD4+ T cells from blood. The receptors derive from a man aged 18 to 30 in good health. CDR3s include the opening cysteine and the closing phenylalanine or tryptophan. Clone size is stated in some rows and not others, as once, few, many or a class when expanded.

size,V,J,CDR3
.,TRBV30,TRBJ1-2,CAWSGGTSGYGYTF
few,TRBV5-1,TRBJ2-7,CASSVDRTYEQYF
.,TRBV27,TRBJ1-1,CASSFPPDRVGRVFF
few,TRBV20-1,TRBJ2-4,CSAIQVIQYF
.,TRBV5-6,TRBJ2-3,CASSLDADTQYF
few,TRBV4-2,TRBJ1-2,CASSQASSGQGGVYGYTF
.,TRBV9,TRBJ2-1,CASSVDGTGVNEQFF
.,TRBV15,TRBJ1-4,CATSRGRSDEKLFF
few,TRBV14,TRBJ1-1,CASSHSGAMNTEAFF
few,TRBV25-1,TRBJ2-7,CASTSTGTGSYEQYF
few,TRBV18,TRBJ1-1,CASSLSGNTEAFF
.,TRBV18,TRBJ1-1,CASSPTTSWVPEAFF
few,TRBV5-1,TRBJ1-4,CASSLAGSTNEKLFF
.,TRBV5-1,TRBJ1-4,CASSLEGIGNEKLFF
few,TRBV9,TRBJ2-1,CASSARTATSYNEQFF
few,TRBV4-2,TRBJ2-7,CASSLPGYEQYF
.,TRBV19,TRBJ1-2,CASSTAASFYGYTF
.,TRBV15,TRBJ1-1,CATSRDPQGTEAFF
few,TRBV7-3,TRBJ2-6,CASSRPQAGANVLTF
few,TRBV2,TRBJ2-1,CASSGYTEQFF
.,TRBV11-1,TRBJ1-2,CASSLAPSMTRYGYTF
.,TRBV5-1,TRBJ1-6,CASSLDPGDNSPLHF
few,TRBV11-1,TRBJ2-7,CASSLTGLLLPEYEQYF
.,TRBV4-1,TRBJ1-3,CASSHPARDSGNTIYF
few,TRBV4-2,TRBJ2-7,CASSLDSMATYEQYF
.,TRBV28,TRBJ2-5,CASRRAGDQYF
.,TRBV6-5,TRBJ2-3,CASSPGQASTDTQYF
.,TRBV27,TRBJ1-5,CASSERQGRGQPQHF
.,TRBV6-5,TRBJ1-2,CASSYGGGRVAYGYTF
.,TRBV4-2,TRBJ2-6,CASSQVGLQQGANVLTF
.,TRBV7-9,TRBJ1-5,CASSLVSLGQIFSNQPQHF
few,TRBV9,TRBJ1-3,CASSVDSSGNTIYF
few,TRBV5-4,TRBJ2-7,CASSSPGQGAAEQYF
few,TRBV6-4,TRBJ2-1,CASSDSSSGEYNEQFF
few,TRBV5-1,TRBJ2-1,CASSLGQGAPNEQFF
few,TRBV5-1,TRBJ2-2,CASSEDSPNTGELFF
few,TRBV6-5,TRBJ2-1,CASSTNNEQFF
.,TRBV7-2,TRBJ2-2,CASSLGRGITGELFF
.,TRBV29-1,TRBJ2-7,CSVVGDRAGQYF
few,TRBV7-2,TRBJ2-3,CASTLQETGTDTQYF
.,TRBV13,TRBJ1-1,CASSSLLNTEAFF
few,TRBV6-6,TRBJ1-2,CASSSPDGYTF
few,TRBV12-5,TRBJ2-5,CASGLEETQYF
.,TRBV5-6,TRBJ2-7,CASSERDRAEQYF